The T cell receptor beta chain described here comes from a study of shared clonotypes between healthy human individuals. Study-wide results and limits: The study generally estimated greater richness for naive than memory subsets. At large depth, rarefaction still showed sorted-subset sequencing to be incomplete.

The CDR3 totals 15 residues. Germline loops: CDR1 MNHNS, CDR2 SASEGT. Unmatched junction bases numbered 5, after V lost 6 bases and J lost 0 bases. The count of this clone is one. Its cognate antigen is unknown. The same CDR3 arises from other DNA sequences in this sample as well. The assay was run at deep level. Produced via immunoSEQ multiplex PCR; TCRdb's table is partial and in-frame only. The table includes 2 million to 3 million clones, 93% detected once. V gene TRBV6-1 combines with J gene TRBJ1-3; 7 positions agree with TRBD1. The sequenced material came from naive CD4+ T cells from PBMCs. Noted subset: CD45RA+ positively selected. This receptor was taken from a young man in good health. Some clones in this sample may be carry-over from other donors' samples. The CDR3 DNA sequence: TGTGCCAGCAGCGAGGGGACAGTCTCTGGAAACACCATATATTTT. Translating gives CASSEGTVSGNTIYF.